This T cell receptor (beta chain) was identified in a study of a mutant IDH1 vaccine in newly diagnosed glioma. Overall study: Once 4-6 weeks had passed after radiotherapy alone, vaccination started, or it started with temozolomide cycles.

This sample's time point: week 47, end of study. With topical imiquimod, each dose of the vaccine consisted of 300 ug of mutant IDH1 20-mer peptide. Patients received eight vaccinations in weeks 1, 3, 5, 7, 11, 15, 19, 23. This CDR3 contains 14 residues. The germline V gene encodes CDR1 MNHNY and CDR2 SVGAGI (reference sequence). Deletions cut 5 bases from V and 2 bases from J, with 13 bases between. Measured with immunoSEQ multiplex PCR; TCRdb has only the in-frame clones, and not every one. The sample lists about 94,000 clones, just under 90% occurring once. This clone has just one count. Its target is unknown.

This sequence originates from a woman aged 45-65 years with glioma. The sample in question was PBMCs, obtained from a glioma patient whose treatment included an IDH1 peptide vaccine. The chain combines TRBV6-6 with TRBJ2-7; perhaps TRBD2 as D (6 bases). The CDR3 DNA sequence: TGTGCCAGCAGTCGGAGGGACGGGGCCTACGAGCAGTACTTC. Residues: CASSRRDGAYEQYF.